The source of this T cell receptor (beta chain) is a study of blood T cell repertoires in COVID-19. This clone came up a few times. Repertoires were generated with immunoSEQ multiplex PCR, while TCRdb's copy carries only in-frame clones and drops some. The sample includes just under 150,000 clones, 84% of them seen just once. This CDR3 region has 16 residues. Germline V gives CDR1 SNHLY, CDR2 FYNNEI. The V segment lost 7 bases and the J segment 6 bases; nucleotides outside the gene matches: 16. The sequencing sample was made of peripheral blood. This chain uses TRBV2 with TRBJ2-3; the match to TRBD2 covers 7 bases. This receptor was identified in a human donor in a cohort sampled during active COVID-19. In DNA form, the CDR3 reads TGTGCCAGCACCGAGACAACTAGGAGCGGGACGGATACGCAGTATTTT. This translates into CASTETTRSGTDTQYF. The full variable domain, in which reference TRBV2 and TRBJ2-3 provide the parts outside the CDR3, is EPEVTQTPSHQVTQMGQEVILRCVPISNHLYFYWYRQILGQKVEFLVSFYNNEISEKSEIFDDQFSVERPDGSNFTLKIRSTKLEDSAMYFCASTETTRSGTDTQYFGPGTRLTVL.